This TCR beta chain was sequenced during a study of control samples from healthy donors and cancer patients. Method: immunoSEQ multiplex PCR; TCRdb's copy keeps in-frame clones and lacks some. The repertoire consists of fewer than 200,000 clones, with around 93% occurring once and the leading ten covering over 4%. The sequencing input was blood. This clonotype was sampled from an older woman in good health.

The CDR3 is CATSRDPSGNTIYF. CDR3 bases: TGTGCCACCAGCAGAGACCCCTCTGGAAACACCATATATTTT. The gene calls are TRBV15 and TRBJ1-3; D is uncertain. Germline CDR1 LNHNV, CDR2 YYDKDF (reference sequence). The CDR3 is 14 amino acids. The germline V and J ends were trimmed by 0 bases and 0 bases, with 3 bases remaining between them.